This T cell receptor (beta chain) is drawn from a study of CD8 T cells in ankylosing spondylitis. Broader study findings: Blood of patients with ankylosing spondylitis appeared to be characterized by a TCR beta motif of eight or nine highly homologous variants.

Preparation of TCR beta libraries was done by quantitative 5'-RACE with molecular barcodes. MiXCR, applied by TCRdb to the 5' RACE reads, yields one record per CDR3 protein. The sample has about 800,000 distinct CDR3 sequences; roughly 12% are singletons. In the case of this clonotype: Its specificity is not known.

Germline lookup yields CDR1 SEHNR and CDR2 FQNEAQ (reference sequence). The ends were cut back, 7 bases at V and 0 bases at J, with 16 bases in the middle. The CDR3 consists of 16 residues. Sequencing was performed on blood, either unsorted or a sorted T cell fraction (not recorded which). This receptor was identified in a male donor with ankylosing spondylitis. The chain links TRBV7-9 to TRBJ1-3; D possibly corresponds to TRBD1 (5 bases). The CDR3 protein is CASIIGDPSSGNTIYF. The CDR3, as DNA: TGTGCCAGCATCATAGGGGATCCCAGCTCTGGAAACACCATATATTTT.